The 29 T cell receptor beta chains below were found in one sample sequenced in a study of blood T cell repertoires in COVID-19. The assay was immunoSEQ multiplex PCR, and TCRdb's table has in-frame clones only and misses some. The sample lists about 300,000 clones, 89% seen once, with about 1.7% in the top ten. What was sequenced was PBMCs or T cells enriched from blood (not recorded which). The receptors originated from a woman aged 40 to 55 who had recovered from COVID-19.

V gene TRBV9 combines with J gene TRBJ2-3, with 15 bases fitting TRBD2. CDR1 SGDLS and CDR2 YYNGEE come from the germline V gene. Trimming at V came to 3 bases and at J to 5 bases, leaving 4 bases not matched to a gene. This CDR3 contains 16 residues. CDR3 bases: TGTGCCAGCAGCGAGGGACTAGCGGGAGGAGTAGATACGCAGTATTTT. Encoded protein: CASSEGLAGGVDTQYF.

This clone is a singleton in its sample. The CDR3 region is CASSFSDREAFF. DNA of the CDR3: TGTGCCAGCAGTTTTTCGGACAGAGAAGCTTTCTTT. The rearrangement joins TRBV6-5 to TRBJ1-1; D might be TRBD1 (6 bases). Germline CDR1 is MNHEY and CDR2 is SVGAGI. CDR3 length equals 12 residues. Trimming left V 4 bases short and J 8 bases short, with 11 bases between.

This clone was detected a few times. This chain connects TRBV19 to TRBJ1-1, with a weak D call TRBD1 (5 bases). This CDR3 spans 14 amino acids. Germline values: CDR1 LNHDA, CDR2 SQIVND (reference sequence). V lost 3 bases, J lost 1 base, and 9 bases lay in between. The CDR3 bases are TGTGCCAGTAGTATTTACAGGACGAACACTGAAGCTTTCTTT. Encoded protein: CASSIYRTNTEAFF.

In this sample, this clone turned up once. This chain joins TRBV30 and TRBJ2-2, with 9 bases that match TRBD2. The CDR3 totals 16 residues. V gave up 0 bases and J gave up 5 bases; unmatched junction bases: 7. Per germline, CDR1 GTSNPN and CDR2 SVGIG (reference sequence). The CDR3 region is CAWSVSSGGPTGELFF. The CDR3 DNA reads as TGTGCCTGGAGTGTTAGTAGCGGGGGCCCAACCGGGGAGCTGTTTTTT.

The chain links TRBV18 to TRBJ2-7, with 8 nucleotides matching TRBD1. This CDR3 has 15 residues. Germline V lookup: CDR1 KGHSH, CDR2 LQKENI. The V segment lost 1 base and the J segment 6 bases; nucleotides outside the gene matches: 8. The CDR3, as DNA: TGTGCCAGCTCACCACGTGCGGACAGGGCCTCCGAGCAGTACTTC. It translates to CASSPRADRASEQYF.

This clone was found a few times. The chain uses TRBV5-5 and TRBJ2-3; weak D call: TRBD2 (5 bases). Trimming took 8 bases from V and 0 from J, leaving 10 bases between them. This CDR3 spans 13 amino acids. Germline V gene lookup returns CDR1 SGHKS and CDR2 YYEKEE (reference sequence). The CDR3 nucleotides read TGTGCCAGTTTACGGGGAAGCACAGATACGCAGTATTTT. This codes for CASLRGSTDTQYF.

The gene calls are TRBV4-3 and TRBJ2-7; possibly TRBD2 for D (5 bases). Germline CDR1 reads LGHNA; CDR2 reads YSLEER. The germline V and J ends were trimmed by 1 base and 6 bases, with 19 bases remaining between them. The CDR3 is 16 residues long. The CDR3 coding sequence is TGCGCCAGCAGCCAAGGGATTGGACGGGAACTTGGCGAGCAGTACTTC. Translating it yields CASSQGIGRELGEQYF.

The rearrangement joins TRBV15 to TRBJ2-5; D may be TRBD1 (7 bases). Germline-derived CDR1 and CDR2 are LNHNV and YYDKDF (reference sequence). Trimming removed 0 bases at V and 5 bases at J, with 19 bases between. The CDR3 sequence is 17 residues long. CDR3 protein: CATSRDRGREDRETQYF. DNA for the CDR3: TGTGCCACCAGCAGAGATCGGGGTAGGGAGGACAGGGAGACCCAGTACTTC. The full variable domain, its missing parts supplied by reference TRBV15 and TRBJ2-5, is DAMVIQNPRYQVTQFGKPVTLSCSQTLNHNVMYWYQQKSSQAPKLLFHYYDKDFNNEADTPDNFQSRRPNTSFCFLDIRSPGLGDTAMYLCATSRDRGREDRETQYFGPGTRLLVL.

The chain carries TRBV10-3 and TRBJ2-1; 11 bases line up with TRBD2. The V gene end was trimmed by 6 bases and the J gene end by 1 base; junction bases not matched to a gene: 5. Germline V gene data show CDR1 as ENHRY and CDR2 as SYGVKD. The CDR3 runs to 16 residues. Written as DNA, the CDR3 is TGTGCCATCAGAAAACTAGCGGGAGCTTCCTACAATGAGCAGTTCTTC. Amino acids: CAIRKLAGASYNEQFF.

This chain uses TRBV30 with TRBJ2-6; D uncertain. The CDR3 runs to 15 residues. Trimming took off 1 base at V and 2 bases at J, with 9 bases between the two ends. CDR1 is GTSNPN and CDR2 is SVGIG in the germline V gene (reference sequence). The DNA of the CDR3 is TGTGCCTGGAGTGGGCCCCAGGCTGGGGCCAACGTCCTGACTTTC. This encodes CAWSGPQAGANVLTF.

This clone was observed a few times. The chain recombines TRBV12-3 or TRBV12-4 with TRBJ1-1; D might be TRBD1 (6 bases). Trimming took off 8 bases at V and 1 base at J, with 11 bases between the two ends. The length of the CDR3 is 13 residues. CDR3 nucleotides: TGTGCCAGCTTTAAGGGGGAGAACACTGAAGCTTTCTTT. Translating it yields CASFKGENTEAFF.

The rearrangement joins TRBV19 to TRBJ2-2, with TRBD2 matching 9 bases. Per germline, CDR1 LNHDA and CDR2 SQIVND (reference sequence). CDR3 length equals 17 residues. The ends lost 4 bases at V and 7 bases at J; junction bases unmatched: 13. CDR3 nucleotide sequence: TGTGCCAGTAGTACCCCCCAGGGTAGCGGGAGTATCGGGGAGCTGTTTTTT. Encoded protein: CASSTPQGSGSIGELFF.

V is TRBV27 and J is TRBJ1-5; 7 bases map to TRBD1. Germline V gene sequence: CDR1 MNHEY, CDR2 SMNVEV (reference sequence). The CDR3 covers 14 residues. V lost 6 bases and J lost 2; bases outside the gene matches: 4. The chain's CDR3 is CASRSGTGNQPQHF. In DNA, the CDR3 is TGTGCCAGCAGATCTGGGACAGGCAATCAGCCCCAGCATTTT.

The rearrangement joins TRBV18 to TRBJ2-7, with D possibly matching TRBD1 (5 bases). CDR1 and CDR2 (germline): KGHSH, LQKENI. The CDR3 consists of 13 residues. V lost 3 bases and J 6 bases, leaving 12 bases between the germline ends. The CDR3 DNA reads TGTGCCAGCTCACCTACGAGGCAGGGCGAGCAGTACTTC. Residues: CASSPTRQGEQYF.

The chain couples TRBV19 to TRBJ1-1; 7 bases match TRBD1. The CDR3 loop spans 14 amino acids. V trimming: 5 bases; J trimming: 5 bases; junction bases outside the gene matches: 8. Germline CDR1 and CDR2: LNHDA and SQIVND (reference sequence). The CDR3 loop reads CASSAVRGITEAFF. CDR3 nucleotides: TGTGCCAGTAGTGCCGTCAGGGGGATAACTGAAGCTTTCTTT.

V gene TRBV29-1 combines with J gene TRBJ1-2, with D possibly TRBD1 on 6 matching bases. CDR1 is SQVTM, CDR2 ANQGSEA, per germline. The CDR3 has 13 amino acids. V was pared by 7 bases and J by 1 base, with 13 bases between. CDR3 sequence: CSGSTGLNYGYTF. In DNA form, the CDR3 reads TGCAGCGGTTCGACAGGACTTAACTATGGCTACACCTTC.

V gene TRBV5-1 combines with J gene TRBJ1-2; a weak D match, TRBD1 (6 bases). Between the trimmed V and J ends, which lost 0 bases and 12 bases, there was a span of 15 bases. This CDR3 is 13 amino acids long. Germline V lookup: CDR1 SGHRS, CDR2 YFSETQ. The CDR3: CASSLGFGQLDTF. In DNA, the CDR3 is TGCGCCAGCAGCTTGGGATTCGGACAGCTGGACACCTTC.

J is TRBJ2-1 and V is TRBV7-6; TRBD1 is a possible D gene (6 bases). Germline V gene data show CDR1 as SGHVS and CDR2 as FNYEAQ. Deletions cut 5 bases from V and 3 bases from J, with 17 bases between. This CDR3 has 16 residues. DNA for the CDR3: TGTGCCAGCAGCGATGCCACAGGACAGTTCTACAATGAGCAGTTCTTC. Its translation is CASSDATGQFYNEQFF.

The CDR3 is CASSLVFGSSSYEQYF. In DNA, the CDR3 is TGTGCCAGCAGCTTAGTATTTGGGAGTAGCTCCTACGAGCAGTACTTC. The rearrangement uses TRBV7-9 and TRBJ2-7; D is perhaps TRBD2 (5 bases). Deletions cut 1 base from V and 0 bases from J, with 13 bases between. Germline V CDR1 and CDR2: SEHNR, FQNEAQ (reference sequence). CDR3 length: 16 amino acids.

The V call is TRBV12-3 or TRBV12-4, the J call TRBJ1-1; D gene ambiguous. There are 13 residues in the CDR3. V was pared by 6 bases and J by 4 bases, with 12 bases between. The CDR3 region has the DNA TGTGCCAGCAGACCACGCCGGGGCACTGAAGCTTTCTTT. This translates into CASRPRRGTEAFF.

In its sample, this clone was seen once. This sequence joins TRBV5-5 and TRBJ1-2; tentatively, D is TRBD1 (6 bases). Germline values: CDR1 SGHKS, CDR2 YYEKEE (reference sequence). CDR3 length: 13 amino acids. The V end lost 3 bases, the J end lost 8 bases, and 14 bases lay between the germline ends. CDR3 protein: CASSSLTTGGYTF. The CDR3 DNA reads TGTGCCAGCAGCTCATTAACGACAGGCGGCTACACCTTC.

The chain carries TRBV5-1 and TRBJ1-3; 9 nucleotides align to TRBD1. V lost 4 bases to trimming and J lost 1 base; unmatched junction nucleotides: 12. Germline lookup yields CDR1 SGHRS and CDR2 YFSETQ. The CDR3 contains 18 residues. The CDR3 nucleotides are TGCGCCAGCAGCCCTAGGACAGGGGCGGTATCTTCTGGAAACACCATATATTTT. Protein product: CASSPRTGAVSSGNTIYF.

This chain joins TRBV4-2 and TRBJ1-2, with 7 positions matching TRBD1. The CDR3 has 17 residues. The V and J ends lost 0 bases and 4 bases, in that order; junction bases with no gene match: 11. The germline gives CDR1 LGHNA, CDR2 YNFKEQ. DNA of the CDR3: TGTGCCAGCAGCCAAGATCCGGAGAAACAGGGGCCCTATGGCTACACCTTC. This translates into CASSQDPEKQGPYGYTF.

The chain recombines TRBV7-2 with TRBJ2-7; a weak D match, TRBD2 (6 bases). CDR3 length: 14 residues. The germline V and J ends were trimmed by 2 bases and 5 bases, with 13 bases remaining between them. Germline V gene data show CDR1 as SGHTA and CDR2 as FQGNSA. The CDR3 is CASSLTAGLHEQYF. The CDR3 DNA follows: TGTGCCAGCAGCTTAACAGCGGGCCTGCACGAGCAGTACTTC. Using reference TRBV7-2 and TRBJ2-7 for the parts outside the CDR3, the full variable domain is GAGVSQSPSNKVTEKGKDVELRCDPISGHTALYWYRQSLGQGLEFLIYFQGNSAPDKSGLPSDRFSAERTGGSVSTLTIQRTQQEDSAVYLCASSLTAGLHEQYFGPGTRLTVT.

The table lists this clone with a few counts. The rearrangement links TRBV7-2 to TRBJ2-7; tentatively, D is TRBD2 (5 bases). Between the trimmed V and J ends, which lost 2 bases and 0 bases, there was a span of 17 bases. The CDR3 is made up of 17 amino acids. Germline CDR1 reads SGHTA; CDR2 reads FQGNSA. The CDR3 nucleotides read TGTGCCAGCAGCTTAAACGTTAAGGACTTCGACTCCTACGAGCAGTACTTC. This translates into CASSLNVKDFDSYEQYF.

The chain joins TRBV6-2 or TRBV6-3 to TRBJ1-1; 9 bases fit TRBD1. In germline, CDR1 is MNHEY, CDR2 SVGEGT. After removal of 2 bases from V and 5 bases from J, the junction contained 3 bases not matched to a gene. This CDR3 contains 14 residues. The CDR3 spells CASSYLGQGTEAFF. The CDR3 nucleotides read TGTGCCAGCAGTTACCTGGGACAGGGAACTGAAGCTTTCTTT.

V usage is TRBV7-2 and J usage is TRBJ1-4, with D unresolved. Per germline, CDR1 SGHTA and CDR2 FQGNSA. V was cut by 1 base and J by 8 bases, with 11 bases left in between. CDR3 length: 14 amino acids. Here the CDR3 DNA reads TGTGCCAGCAGCTTAGGTGTAGAGGCGGAAAAACTGTTTTTT. This codes for CASSLGVEAEKLFF.

This chain uses TRBV11-2 with TRBJ2-3; 9 bases map to TRBD2. The CDR3 totals 18 residues. Germline V CDR1 and CDR2: SGHAT, FQNNGV. V lost 1 base and J lost 2; bases outside the gene matches: 10. The CDR3 region has the DNA TGTGCCAGCAGCTTAGCGGGACTTCTAGCGGGAAACACAGATACGCAGTATTTT. Protein: CASSLAGLLAGNTDTQYF.

The CDR3 nucleotides read TGTGCCAGCAGCCAAGATGCCAGGGGGTACCTCCATAGCAATCAGCCCCAGCATTTT. Translation: CASSQDARGYLHSNQPQHF. The J gene is TRBJ1-5, the V gene TRBV14, with 7 bases that match TRBD1. The trim removed 0 bases at V and 0 bases at J, leaving 11 bases unmatched. The germline V gene has CDR1 SGHDN and CDR2 FVKESK. The CDR3 consists of 19 residues.